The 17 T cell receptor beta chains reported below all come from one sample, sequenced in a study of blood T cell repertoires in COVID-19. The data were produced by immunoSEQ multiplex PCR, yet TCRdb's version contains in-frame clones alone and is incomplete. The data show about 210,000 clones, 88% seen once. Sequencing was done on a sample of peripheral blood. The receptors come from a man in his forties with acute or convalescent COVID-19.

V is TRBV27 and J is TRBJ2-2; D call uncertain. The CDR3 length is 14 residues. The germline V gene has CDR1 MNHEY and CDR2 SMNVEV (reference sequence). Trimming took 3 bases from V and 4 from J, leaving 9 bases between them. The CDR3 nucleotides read TGTGCCAGCAGTTTGAGGCTCGTCACCGGGGAGCTGTTTTTT. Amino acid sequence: CASSLRLVTGELFF.

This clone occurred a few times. CDR3 loop: CASSTQGAAGYTF. The CDR3 DNA is TGTGCCAGCAGCACCCAGGGGGCAGCTGGCTACACCTTC. The chain combines TRBV7-3 with TRBJ1-2, with 8 bases that match TRBD1. The CDR3 contains 13 residues. The germline V gene has CDR1 SGHTA and CDR2 FQGTGA. With 5 bases clipped from V and 7 bases from J, the junction kept 6 bases outside the gene matches.

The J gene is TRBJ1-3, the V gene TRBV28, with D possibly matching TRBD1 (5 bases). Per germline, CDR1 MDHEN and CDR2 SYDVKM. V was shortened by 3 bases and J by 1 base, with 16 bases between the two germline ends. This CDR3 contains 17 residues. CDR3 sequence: CASSFWGSPESGNTIYF. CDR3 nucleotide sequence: TGTGCCAGCAGTTTTTGGGGCAGCCCGGAGTCTGGAAACACCATATATTTT. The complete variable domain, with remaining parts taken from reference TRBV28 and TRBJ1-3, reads DVKVTQSSRYLVKRTGEKVFLECVQDMDHENMFWYRQDPGLGLRLIYFSYDVKMKEKGDIPEGYSVSREKKERFSLILESASTNQTSMYLCASSFWGSPESGNTIYFGEGSWLTVV.

The CDR3 here is CASSSTSSFNEQFF. CDR3 bases: TGTGCCAGCAGCTCCACTAGCAGCTTCAATGAGCAGTTCTTC. The genes are TRBV5-4 and TRBJ2-1, with D maybe TRBD2 (6 bases). Germline V gene sequence: CDR1 SGHNT, CDR2 YYREEE (reference sequence). Between the trimmed V and J ends, which lost 3 bases and 6 bases, there was a span of 13 bases. This CDR3 has 14 residues.

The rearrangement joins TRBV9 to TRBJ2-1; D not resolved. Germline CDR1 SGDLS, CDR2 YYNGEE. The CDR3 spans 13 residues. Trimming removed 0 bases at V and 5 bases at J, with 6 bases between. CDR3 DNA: TGTGCCAGCAGCGTAGCAGGTCACAATGAGCAGTTCTTC. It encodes CASSVAGHNEQFF. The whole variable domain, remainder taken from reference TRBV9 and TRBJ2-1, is DSGVTQTPKHLITATGQRVTLRCSPRSGDLSVYWYQQSLDQGLQFLIQYYNGEERAKGNILERFSAQQFPDLHSELNLSSLELGDSALYFCASSVAGHNEQFFGPGTRLTVL.

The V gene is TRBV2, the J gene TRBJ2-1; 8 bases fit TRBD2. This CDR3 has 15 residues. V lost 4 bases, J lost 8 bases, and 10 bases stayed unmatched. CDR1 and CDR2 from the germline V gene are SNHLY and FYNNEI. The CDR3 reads CASSGPGGFGDEQFF. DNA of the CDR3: TGTGCCAGCAGTGGTCCGGGGGGGTTTGGGGATGAGCAGTTCTTC. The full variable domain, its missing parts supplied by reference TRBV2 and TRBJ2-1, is EPEVTQTPSHQVTQMGQEVILRCVPISNHLYFYWYRQILGQKVEFLVSFYNNEISEKSEIFDDQFSVERPDGSNFTLKIRSTKLEDSAMYFCASSGPGGFGDEQFFGPGTRLTVL.

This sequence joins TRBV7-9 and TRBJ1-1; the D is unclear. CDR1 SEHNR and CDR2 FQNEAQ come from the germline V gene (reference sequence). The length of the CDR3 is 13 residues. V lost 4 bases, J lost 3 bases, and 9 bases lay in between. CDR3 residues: CASSSLGDTEAFF. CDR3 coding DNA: TGTGCCAGCAGCTCCCTCGGGGACACTGAAGCTTTCTTT.

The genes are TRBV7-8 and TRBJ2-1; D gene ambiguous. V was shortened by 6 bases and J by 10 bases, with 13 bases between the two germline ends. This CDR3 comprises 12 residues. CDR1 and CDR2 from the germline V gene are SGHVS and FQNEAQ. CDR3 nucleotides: TGTGCCAGCAGTCATGAACTGGGCGAGCAGTTCTTC. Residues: CASSHELGEQFF.

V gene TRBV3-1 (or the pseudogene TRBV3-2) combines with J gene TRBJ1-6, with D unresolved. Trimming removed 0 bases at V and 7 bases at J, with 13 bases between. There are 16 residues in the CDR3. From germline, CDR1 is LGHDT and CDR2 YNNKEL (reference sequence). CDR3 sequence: CASSQDAIVQNSPLHF. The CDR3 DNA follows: TGTGCCAGCAGCCAAGACGCGATAGTACAGAATTCACCCCTCCACTTT.

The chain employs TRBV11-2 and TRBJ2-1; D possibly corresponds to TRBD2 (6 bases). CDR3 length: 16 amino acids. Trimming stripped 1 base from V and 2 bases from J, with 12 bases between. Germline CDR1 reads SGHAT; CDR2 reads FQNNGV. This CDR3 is CASSLVRGGTYNEQFF. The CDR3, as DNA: TGTGCCAGCAGCTTAGTTCGTGGGGGGACCTACAATGAGCAGTTCTTC.

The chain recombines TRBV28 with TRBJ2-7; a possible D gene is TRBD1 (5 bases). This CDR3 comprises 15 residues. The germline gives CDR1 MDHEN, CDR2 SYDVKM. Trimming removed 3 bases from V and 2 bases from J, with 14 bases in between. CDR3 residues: CASSFAGQRTYEQYF. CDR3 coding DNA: TGTGCCAGCAGTTTCGCAGGACAAAGGACCTACGAGCAGTACTTC.

DNA for the CDR3: TGCGCCAGCAGCTCAGGTTCCTCTACAAACTATGGCTACACCTTC. This sequence encodes CASSSGSSTNYGYTF. The gene calls are TRBV5-1 and TRBJ1-2; D unclear. The germline gives CDR1 SGHRS, CDR2 YFSETQ. V was clipped by 3 bases and J by 2 bases, with 14 bases between them. The CDR3 spans 15 residues.

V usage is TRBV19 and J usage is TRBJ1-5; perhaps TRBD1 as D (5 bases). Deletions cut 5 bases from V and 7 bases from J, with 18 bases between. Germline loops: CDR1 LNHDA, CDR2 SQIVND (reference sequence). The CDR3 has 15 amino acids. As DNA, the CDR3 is TGTGCCAGTAGTTTCGGGGGGGGTTCGGGGCAGCCCCAGCATTTT. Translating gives CASSFGGGSGQPQHF.

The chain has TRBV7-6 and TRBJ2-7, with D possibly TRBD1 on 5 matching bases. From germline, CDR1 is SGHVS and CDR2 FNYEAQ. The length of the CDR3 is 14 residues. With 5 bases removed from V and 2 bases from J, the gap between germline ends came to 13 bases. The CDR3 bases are TGTGCCAGCAGCCTCCTGGGGCCCGCCTACGAGCAGTACTTC. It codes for CASSLLGPAYEQYF.

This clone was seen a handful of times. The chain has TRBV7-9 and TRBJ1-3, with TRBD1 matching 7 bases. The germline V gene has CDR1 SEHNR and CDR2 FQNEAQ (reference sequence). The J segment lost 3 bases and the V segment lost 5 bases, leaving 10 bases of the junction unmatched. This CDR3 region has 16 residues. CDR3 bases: TGTGCCAGCAGCGCCTTCCAGGGGGTGGATGGAAACACCATATATTTT. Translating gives CASSAFQGVDGNTIYF.

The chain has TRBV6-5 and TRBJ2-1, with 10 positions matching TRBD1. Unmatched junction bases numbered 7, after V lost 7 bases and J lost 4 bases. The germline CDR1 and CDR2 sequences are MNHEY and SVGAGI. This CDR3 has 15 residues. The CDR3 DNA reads TGTGCCAGCAATTTAGGACAGGGGGGATACAATGAGCAGTTCTTC. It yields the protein CASNLGQGGYNEQFF.

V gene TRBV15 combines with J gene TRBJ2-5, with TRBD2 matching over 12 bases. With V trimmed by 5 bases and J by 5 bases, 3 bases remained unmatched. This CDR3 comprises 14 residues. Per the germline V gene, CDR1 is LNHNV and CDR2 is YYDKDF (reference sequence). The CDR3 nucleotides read TGTGCCACCAGCCTAGCGGGAGGGTTCGAGACCCAGTACTTC. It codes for CATSLAGGFETQYF.